This record looks at one T cell receptor beta chain sequence and its context. Its target is unknown. This record comes from a study of T cell repertoires in cytomegalovirus infection. Study-level information: TCR beta signatures that were public indicated CMV infection and matching HLA type.

Study conclusions and caveats: Identification of carriers of CMV plus the relevant HLA was performed using cumulative public TCR beta family frequency. In two of eight donors, the top clonotype was HLA-C-restricted CMV-specific.

TCRdb itself ran the reads through MiXCR, one entry per CDR3 protein. This sample has about 310,000 distinct CDR3 sequences, with roughly 17% found just once. Germline V gives CDR1 KGHDR, CDR2 SFDVKD. There are 15 residues in the CDR3. The V end was cut by 0 bases, the J end by 1 base, with 7 bases between. Sequenced sample: PBMCs. The chain joins TRBV24-1 to TRBJ2-3; D remains ambiguous. This TCR derives from a human donor in good health (CMV status not recorded). Some clones in this sample may be carry-over from other donors' samples. The CDR3 spells CATSDLLIGTDTQYF. As DNA, the CDR3 is TGTGCCACCAGTGATTTGCTTATAGGCACAGATACGCAGTATTTT.